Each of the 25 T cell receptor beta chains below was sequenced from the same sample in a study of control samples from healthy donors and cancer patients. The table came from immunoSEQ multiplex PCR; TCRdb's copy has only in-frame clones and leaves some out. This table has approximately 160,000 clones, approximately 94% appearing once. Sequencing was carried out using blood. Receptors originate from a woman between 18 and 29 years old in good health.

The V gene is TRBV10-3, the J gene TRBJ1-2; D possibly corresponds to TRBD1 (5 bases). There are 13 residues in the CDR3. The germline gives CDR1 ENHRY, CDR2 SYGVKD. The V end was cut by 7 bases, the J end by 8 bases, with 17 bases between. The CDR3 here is CAITQGDKSGYTF. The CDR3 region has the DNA TGTGCCATCACTCAGGGTGATAAGTCCGGCTACACCTTC.

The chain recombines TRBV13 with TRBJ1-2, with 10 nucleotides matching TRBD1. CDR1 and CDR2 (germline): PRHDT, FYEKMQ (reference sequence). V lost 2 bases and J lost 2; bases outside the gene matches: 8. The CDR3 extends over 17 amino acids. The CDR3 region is CASSLQPGQGKNYGYTF. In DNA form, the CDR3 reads TGTGCCAGCAGCTTACAACCGGGACAGGGGAAAAACTATGGCTACACCTTC.

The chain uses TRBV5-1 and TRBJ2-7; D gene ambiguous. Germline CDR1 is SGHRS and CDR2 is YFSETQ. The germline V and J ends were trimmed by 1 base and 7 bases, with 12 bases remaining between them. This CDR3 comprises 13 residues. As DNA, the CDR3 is TGCGCCAGCAGCTTGTCGGCCCTGGAGGAGCAGTACTTC. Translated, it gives CASSLSALEEQYF. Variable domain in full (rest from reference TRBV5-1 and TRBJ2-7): KAGVTQTPRYLIKTRGQQVTLSCSPISGHRSVSWYQQTPGQGLQFLFEYFSETQRNKGNFPGRFSGRQFSNSRSEMNVSTLELGDSALYLCASSLSALEEQYFGPGTRLTVT.

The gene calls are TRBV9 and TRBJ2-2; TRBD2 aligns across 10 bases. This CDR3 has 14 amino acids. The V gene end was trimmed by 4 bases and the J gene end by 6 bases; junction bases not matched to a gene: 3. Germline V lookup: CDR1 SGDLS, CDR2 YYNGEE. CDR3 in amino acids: CASSPSGSAGELFF. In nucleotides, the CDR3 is TGTGCCAGCAGCCCTAGCGGGAGCGCCGGGGAGCTGTTTTTT.

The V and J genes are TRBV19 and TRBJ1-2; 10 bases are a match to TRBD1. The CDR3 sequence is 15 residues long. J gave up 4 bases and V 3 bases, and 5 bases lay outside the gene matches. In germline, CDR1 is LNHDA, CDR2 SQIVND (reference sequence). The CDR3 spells CASSIPGQGSYGYTF. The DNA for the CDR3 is TGTGCCAGTAGTATTCCGGGACAGGGGTCCTATGGCTACACCTTC.

The chain's CDR3 is CASRRGGNTEAFF. The CDR3 nucleotides read TGTGCCAGCAGAAGAGGCGGAAACACTGAAGCTTTCTTT. The chain has TRBV7-9 and TRBJ1-1; D unclear. CDR1 and CDR2 (germline): SEHNR, FQNEAQ (reference sequence). There are 13 residues in the CDR3. V shed 6 bases and J shed 2 bases, with 10 bases lying between them.

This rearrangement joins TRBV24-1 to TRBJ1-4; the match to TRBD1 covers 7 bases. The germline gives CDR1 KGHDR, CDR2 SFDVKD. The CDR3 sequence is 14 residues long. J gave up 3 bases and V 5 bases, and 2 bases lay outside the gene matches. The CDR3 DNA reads TGTGCCACCAGTGGACAGGGAGCTAATGAAAAACTGTTTTTT. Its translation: CATSGQGANEKLFF.

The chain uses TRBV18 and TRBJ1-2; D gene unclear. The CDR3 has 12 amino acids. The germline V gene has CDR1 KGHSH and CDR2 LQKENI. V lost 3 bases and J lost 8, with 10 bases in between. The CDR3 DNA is TGTGCCAGCTCACCCGCTGAGAGGGGCTACACCTTC. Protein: CASSPAERGYTF.

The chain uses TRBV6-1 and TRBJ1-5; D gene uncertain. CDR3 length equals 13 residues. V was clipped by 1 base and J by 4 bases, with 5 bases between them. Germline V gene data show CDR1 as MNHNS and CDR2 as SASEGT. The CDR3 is CASSEGRNQPQHF. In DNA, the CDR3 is TGTGCCAGCAGTGAAGGGAGGAATCAGCCCCAGCATTTT.

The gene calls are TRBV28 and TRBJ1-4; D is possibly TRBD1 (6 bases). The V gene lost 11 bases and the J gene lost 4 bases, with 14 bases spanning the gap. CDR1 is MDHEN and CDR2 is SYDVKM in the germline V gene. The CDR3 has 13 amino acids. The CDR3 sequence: CAYGGRLNEKLFF. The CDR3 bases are TGTGCCTACGGGGGGCGCCTTAATGAAAAACTGTTTTTT.

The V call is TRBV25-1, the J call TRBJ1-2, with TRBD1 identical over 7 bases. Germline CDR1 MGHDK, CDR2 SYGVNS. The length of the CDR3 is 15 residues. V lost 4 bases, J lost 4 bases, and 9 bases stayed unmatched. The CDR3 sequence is CASSGLWDRSYGYTF. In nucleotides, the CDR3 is TGTGCCAGCAGTGGGCTGTGGGACAGATCCTATGGCTACACCTTC.

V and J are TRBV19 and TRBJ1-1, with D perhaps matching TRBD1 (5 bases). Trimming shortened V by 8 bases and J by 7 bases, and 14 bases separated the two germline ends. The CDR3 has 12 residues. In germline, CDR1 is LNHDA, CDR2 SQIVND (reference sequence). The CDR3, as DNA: TGTGCCAGTGGGGGGGAAGGAGGTGAAGCTTTCTTT. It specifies CASGGEGGEAFF.

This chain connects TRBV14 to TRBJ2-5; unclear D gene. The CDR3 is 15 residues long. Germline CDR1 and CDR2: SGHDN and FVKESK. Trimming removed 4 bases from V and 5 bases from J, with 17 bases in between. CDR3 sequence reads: CASSPLGSGRETQYF. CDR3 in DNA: TGTGCCAGCAGCCCCCTTGGTAGTGGGCGGGAGACCCAGTACTTC.

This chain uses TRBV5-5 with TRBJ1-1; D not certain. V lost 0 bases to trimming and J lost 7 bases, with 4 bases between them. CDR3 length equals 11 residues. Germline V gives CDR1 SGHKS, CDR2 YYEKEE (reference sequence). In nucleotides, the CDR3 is TGTGCCAGCAGCTTGGTCAGTGAAGCTTTCTTT. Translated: CASSLVSEAFF.

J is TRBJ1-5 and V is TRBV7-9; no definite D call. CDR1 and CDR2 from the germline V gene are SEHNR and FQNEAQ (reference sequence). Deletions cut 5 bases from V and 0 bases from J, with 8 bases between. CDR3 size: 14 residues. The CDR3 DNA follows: TGTGCCAGCAGCCACAGCCATAGCAATCAGCCCCAGCATTTT. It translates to CASSHSHSNQPQHF.

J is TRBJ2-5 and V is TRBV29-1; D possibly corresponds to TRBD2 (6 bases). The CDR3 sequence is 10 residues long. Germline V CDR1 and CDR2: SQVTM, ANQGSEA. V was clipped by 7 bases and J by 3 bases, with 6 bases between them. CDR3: CSGGEETQYF. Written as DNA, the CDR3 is TGCAGCGGGGGGGAAGAGACCCAGTACTTC.

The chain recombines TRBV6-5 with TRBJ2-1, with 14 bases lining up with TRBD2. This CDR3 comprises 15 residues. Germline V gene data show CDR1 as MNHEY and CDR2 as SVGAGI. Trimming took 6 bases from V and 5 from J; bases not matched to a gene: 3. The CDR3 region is CASRETSGRDNEQFF. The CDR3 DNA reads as TGTGCCAGCAGGGAGACTAGCGGGAGGGACAATGAGCAGTTCTTC.

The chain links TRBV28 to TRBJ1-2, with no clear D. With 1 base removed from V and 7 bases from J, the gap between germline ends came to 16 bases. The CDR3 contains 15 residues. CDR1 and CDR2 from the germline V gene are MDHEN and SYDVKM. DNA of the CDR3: TGTGCCAGCAGTTTATATTTCCCTTCGTCTGGTGGCTACACCTTC. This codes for CASSLYFPSSGGYTF.

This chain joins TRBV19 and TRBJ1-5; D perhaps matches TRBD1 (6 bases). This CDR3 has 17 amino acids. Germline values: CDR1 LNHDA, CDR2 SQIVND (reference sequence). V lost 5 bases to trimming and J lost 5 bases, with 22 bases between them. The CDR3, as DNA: TGTGCCAGTAGTTCAAAAGGGAGGGGGGCTTCTTATCAGCCCCAGCATTTT. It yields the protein CASSSKGRGASYQPQHF.

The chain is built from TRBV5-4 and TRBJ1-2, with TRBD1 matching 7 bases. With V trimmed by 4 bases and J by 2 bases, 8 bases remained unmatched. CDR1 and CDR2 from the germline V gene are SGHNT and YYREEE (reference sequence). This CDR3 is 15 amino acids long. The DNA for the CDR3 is TGTGCCAGCAGCCATGGAGTACAGGGGAACTATGGCTACACCTTC. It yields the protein CASSHGVQGNYGYTF.

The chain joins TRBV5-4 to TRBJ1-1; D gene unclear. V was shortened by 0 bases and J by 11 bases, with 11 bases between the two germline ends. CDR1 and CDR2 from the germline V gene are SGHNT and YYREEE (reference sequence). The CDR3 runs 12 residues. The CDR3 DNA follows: TGTGCCAGCAGCTTGGATCCGGGGAGGGCTTTCTTT. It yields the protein CASSLDPGRAFF.

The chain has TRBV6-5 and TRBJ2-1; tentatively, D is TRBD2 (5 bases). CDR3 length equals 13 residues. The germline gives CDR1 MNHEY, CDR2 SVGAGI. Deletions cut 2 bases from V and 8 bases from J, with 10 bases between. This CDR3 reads CASSYGGGDEQFF. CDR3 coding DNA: TGTGCCAGCAGTTACGGAGGTGGGGATGAGCAGTTCTTC.

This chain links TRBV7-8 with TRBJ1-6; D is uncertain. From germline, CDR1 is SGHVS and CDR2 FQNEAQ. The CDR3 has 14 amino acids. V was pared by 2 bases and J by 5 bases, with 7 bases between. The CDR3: CASSLLRHNSPLHF. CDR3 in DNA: TGTGCCAGCAGCTTACTGCGACATAATTCACCCCTCCACTTT.

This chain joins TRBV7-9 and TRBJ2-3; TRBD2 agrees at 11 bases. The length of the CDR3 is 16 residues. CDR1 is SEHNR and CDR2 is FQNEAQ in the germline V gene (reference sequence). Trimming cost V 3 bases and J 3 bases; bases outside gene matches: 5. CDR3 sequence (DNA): TGTGCCAGCAGCTTCCTGCTAGCGGGAGGTACAGATACGCAGTATTTT. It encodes CASSFLLAGGTDTQYF.

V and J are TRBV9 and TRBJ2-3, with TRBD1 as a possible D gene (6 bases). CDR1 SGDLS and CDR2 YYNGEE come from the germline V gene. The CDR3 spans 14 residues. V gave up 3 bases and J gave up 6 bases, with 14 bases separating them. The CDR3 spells CASSGTVGRDTQYF. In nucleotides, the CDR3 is TGTGCCAGCAGCGGGACAGTCGGACGGGATACGCAGTATTTT.